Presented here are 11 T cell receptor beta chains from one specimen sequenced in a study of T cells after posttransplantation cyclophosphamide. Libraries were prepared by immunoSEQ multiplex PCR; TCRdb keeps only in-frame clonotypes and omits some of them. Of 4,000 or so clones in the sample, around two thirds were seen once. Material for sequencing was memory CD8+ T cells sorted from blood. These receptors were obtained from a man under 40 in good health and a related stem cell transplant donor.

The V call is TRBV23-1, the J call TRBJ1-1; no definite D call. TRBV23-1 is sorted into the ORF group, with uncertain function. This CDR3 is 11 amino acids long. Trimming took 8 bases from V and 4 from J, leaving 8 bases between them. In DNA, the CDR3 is TGCGCCAGCCCCCCAGGCACTGAAGCTTTCTTT. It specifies CASPPGTEAFF.

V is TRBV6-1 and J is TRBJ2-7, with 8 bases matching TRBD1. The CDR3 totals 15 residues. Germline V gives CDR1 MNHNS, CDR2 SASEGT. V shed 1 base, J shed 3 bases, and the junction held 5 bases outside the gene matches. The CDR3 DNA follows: TGTGCCAGCAGTGAAGACGGAACAGGGGGCTACGAGCAGTACTTC. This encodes CASSEDGTGGYEQYF.

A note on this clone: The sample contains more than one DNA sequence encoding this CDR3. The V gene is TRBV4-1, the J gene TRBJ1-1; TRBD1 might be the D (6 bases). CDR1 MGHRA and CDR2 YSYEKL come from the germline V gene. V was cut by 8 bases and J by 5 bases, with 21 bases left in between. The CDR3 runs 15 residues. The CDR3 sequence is CASAGGQIQGTEAFF. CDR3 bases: TGCGCCAGCGCCGGGGGGCAGATCCAAGGGACTGAAGCTTTCTTT.

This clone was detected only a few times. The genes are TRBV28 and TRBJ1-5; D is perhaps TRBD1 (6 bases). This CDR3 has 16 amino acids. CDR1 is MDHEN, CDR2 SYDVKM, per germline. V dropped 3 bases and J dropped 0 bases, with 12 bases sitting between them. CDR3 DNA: TGTGCCAGCAGTTTTTCAGGGGACGGTAGCAATCAGCCCCAGCATTTT. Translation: CASSFSGDGSNQPQHF.

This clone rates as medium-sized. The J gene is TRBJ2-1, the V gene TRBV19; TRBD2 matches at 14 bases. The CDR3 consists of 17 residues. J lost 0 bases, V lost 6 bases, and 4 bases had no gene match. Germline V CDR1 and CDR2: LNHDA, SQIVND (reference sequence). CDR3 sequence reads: CASSRTSGGSSYNEQFF. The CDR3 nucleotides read TGTGCCAGTAGCCGGACTAGCGGGGGGAGCTCCTACAATGAGCAGTTCTTC.

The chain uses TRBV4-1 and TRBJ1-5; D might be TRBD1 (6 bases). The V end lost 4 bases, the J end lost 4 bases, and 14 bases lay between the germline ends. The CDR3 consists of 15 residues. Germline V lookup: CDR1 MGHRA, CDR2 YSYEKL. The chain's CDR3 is CASSLDQGSNQPQHF. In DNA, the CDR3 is TGCGCCAGCAGCCTCGACCAGGGGAGTAATCAGCCCCAGCATTTT.

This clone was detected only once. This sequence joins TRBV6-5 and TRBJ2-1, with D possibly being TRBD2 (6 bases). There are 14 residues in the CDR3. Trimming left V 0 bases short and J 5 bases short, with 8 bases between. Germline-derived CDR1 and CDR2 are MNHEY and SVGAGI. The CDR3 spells CASSYSGLDNEQFF. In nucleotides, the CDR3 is TGTGCCAGCAGTTACTCGGGACTGGACAATGAGCAGTTCTTC.

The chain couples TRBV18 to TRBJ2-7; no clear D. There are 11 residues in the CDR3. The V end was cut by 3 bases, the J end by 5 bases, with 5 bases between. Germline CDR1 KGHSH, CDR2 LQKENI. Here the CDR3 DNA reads TGTGCCAGCTCACCCGACAACGAGCAGTACTTC. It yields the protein CASSPDNEQYF.

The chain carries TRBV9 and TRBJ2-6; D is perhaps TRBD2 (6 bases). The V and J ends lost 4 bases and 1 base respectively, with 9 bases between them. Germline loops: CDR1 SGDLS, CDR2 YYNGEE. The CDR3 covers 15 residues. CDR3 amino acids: CASSKEGSGANVLTF. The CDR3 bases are TGTGCCAGCAGCAAGGAGGGATCTGGGGCCAACGTCCTGACTTTC.

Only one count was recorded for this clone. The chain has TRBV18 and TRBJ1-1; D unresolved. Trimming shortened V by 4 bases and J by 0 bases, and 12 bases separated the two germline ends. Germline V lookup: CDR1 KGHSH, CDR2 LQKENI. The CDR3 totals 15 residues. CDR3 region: CASSLTDTLNTEAFF. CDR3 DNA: TGTGCCAGCTCACTAACTGACACCCTGAACACTGAAGCTTTCTTT.

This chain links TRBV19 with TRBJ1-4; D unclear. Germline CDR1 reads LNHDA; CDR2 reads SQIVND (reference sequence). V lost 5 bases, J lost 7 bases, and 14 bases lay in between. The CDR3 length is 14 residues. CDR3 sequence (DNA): TGTGCCAGTAGTTACCGGGGAGCCGCTGAAAAACTGTTTTTT. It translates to CASSYRGAAEKLFF.